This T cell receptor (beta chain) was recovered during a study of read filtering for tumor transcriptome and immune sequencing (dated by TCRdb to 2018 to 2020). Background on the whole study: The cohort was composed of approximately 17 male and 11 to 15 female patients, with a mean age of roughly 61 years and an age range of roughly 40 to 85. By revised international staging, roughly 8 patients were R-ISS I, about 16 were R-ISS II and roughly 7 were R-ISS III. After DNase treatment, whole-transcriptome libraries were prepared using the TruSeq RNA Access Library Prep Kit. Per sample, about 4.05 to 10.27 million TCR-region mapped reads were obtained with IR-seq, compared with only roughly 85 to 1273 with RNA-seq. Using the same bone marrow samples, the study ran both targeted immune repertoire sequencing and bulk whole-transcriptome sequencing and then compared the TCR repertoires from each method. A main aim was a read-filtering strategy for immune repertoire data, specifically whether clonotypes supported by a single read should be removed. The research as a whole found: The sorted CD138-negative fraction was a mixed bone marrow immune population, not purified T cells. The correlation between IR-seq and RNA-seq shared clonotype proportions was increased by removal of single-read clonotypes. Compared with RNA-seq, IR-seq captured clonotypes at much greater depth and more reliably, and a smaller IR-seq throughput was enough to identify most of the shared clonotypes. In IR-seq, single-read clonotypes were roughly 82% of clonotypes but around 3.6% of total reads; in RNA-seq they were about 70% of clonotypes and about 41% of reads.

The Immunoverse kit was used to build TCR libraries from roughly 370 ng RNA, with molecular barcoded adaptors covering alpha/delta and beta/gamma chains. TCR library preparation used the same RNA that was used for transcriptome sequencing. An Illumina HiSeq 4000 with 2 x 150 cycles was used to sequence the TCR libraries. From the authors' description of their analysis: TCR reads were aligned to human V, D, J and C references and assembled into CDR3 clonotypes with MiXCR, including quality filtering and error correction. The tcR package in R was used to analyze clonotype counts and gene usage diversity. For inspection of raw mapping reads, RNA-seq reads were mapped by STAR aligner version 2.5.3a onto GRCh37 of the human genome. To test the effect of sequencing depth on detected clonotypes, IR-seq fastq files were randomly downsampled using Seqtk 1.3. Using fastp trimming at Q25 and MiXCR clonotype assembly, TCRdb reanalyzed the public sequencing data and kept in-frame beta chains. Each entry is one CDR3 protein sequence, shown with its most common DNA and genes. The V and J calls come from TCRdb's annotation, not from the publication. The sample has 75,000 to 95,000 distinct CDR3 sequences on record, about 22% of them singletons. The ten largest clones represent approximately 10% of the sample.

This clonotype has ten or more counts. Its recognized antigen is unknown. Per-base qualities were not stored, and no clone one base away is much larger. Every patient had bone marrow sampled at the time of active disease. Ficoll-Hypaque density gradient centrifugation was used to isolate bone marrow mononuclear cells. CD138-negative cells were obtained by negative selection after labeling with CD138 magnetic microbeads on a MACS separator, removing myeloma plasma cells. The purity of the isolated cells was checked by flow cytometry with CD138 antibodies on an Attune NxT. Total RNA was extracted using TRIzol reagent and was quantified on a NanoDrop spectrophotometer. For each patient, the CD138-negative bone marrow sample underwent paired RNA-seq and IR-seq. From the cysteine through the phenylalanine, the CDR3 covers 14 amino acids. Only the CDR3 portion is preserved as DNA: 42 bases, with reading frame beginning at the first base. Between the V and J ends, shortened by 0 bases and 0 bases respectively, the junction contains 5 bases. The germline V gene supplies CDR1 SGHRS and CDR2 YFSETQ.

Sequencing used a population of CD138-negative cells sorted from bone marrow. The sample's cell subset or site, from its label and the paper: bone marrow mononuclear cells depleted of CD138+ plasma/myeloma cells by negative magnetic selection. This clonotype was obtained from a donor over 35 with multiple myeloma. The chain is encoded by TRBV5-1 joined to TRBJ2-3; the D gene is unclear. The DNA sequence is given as TGCGCCAGCAGCTTGGACCATAGCACAGATACGCAGTATTTT. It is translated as CASSLDHSTDTQYF.